The rows below give T cell receptor beta chains drawn from one sample of a study of long-term antiretroviral therapy in people with HIV. Repertoires were generated with immunoSEQ multiplex PCR, while TCRdb's copy carries only in-frame clones and drops some. The sample has approximately 20,000 clones, 79% seen once. Source: unsorted PBMCs, taken 4.1 years after starting antiretroviral therapy. The receptors derive from a woman aged 40 to 50 with HIV. CDR3s include the opening cysteine and the closing phenylalanine or tryptophan. The D gene is left open where the match is weak. Size tells how often a clone was seen (once, few, many) or the class of an expanded clone, and some rows leave it out.

V,J,size,D,DNA,CDR3
TRBV5-1,TRBJ2-1,NA,NA,TGCGCCAGCAGCTTGGTAGGGGACAATGAGCAGTTCTTC,CASSLVGDNEQFF
TRBV6-6,TRBJ1-1,NA,NA,TGTGCCAGCAGTTATTCAGACAGATATGAAGCTTTCTTT,CASSYSDRYEAFF
TRBV29-1,TRBJ2-7,NA,NA,TGCAGCGCCACCCCCCCGACAGGATCCTACGAGCAGTACTTC,CSATPPTGSYEQYF
TRBV4-2,TRBJ1-6,few,NA,TGTGCCAGCAGCCAAGTGTTGGGGGAGTCACCCCTCCACTTT,CASSQVLGESPLHF
TRBV30,TRBJ2-5,NA,TRBD2,TGTGCCTGGGGGGCTCTAGCGGGGGGAAAAGAGACCCAGTACTTC,CAWGALAGGKETQYF
TRBV5-4,TRBJ2-3,NA,NA,TGTGCCAGCAGCTCCAGGGCAGGAACCACAGATACGCAGTATTTT,CASSSRAGTTDTQYF
TRBV6-4,TRBJ1-2,NA,NA,TGTGCCAGCAGCCCGATGGACAGTCCGTATGGCTACACCTTC,CASSPMDSPYGYTF
TRBV9,TRBJ1-3,once,NA,TGTGCCAGCAGCGTGGGCACCTCTGGAAACACCATATATTTT,CASSVGTSGNTIYF
TRBV5-1,TRBJ2-5,NA,NA,TGCGCCAGCAGCTTCGGGCCCAGCGGCCAAGAGACCCAGTACTTC,CASSFGPSGQETQYF
TRBV19,TRBJ1-2,few,TRBD1,TGTGCCAGTAGATTGACCCCGGGACAGGGGAGTGGCTACACCTTC,CASRLTPGQGSGYTF
TRBV5-1,TRBJ2-3,NA,NA,TGCGCCAGCAGCTTGGGAGACAGCCTCAATACGCAGTATTTT,CASSLGDSLNTQYF
TRBV5-6,TRBJ1-2,NA,NA,TGTGCCAGCAGCTTGGGGCAGGGGATTAACTATGGCTACACCTTC,CASSLGQGINYGYTF
TRBV30,TRBJ1-5,NA,NA,TGTGCCTGGTCGAAGGGCGTTCAGCCCCAGCATTTT,CAWSKGVQPQHF
TRBV6-1,TRBJ2-6,NA,TRBD2,TGTGCCATCCTTTCCGGGAGGGCTGGGGCCAACGTCCTGACTTTC,CAILSGRAGANVLTF
TRBV2,TRBJ1-1,NA,NA,TGTGCCAGCAGGGCAGACAGGCACGGTACTGAAGCTTTCTTT,CASRADRHGTEAFF
TRBV7-6,TRBJ2-3,once,TRBD1,TGTGCCAGCAGCTCTACGACAGGGAGTCCTTGGGATACGCAGTATTTT,CASSSTTGSPWDTQYF
TRBV27,TRBJ1-6,few,NA,TGTGCCAGCAGTTTAATGGGGGGTGGAAATTCACCCCTCCACTTT,CASSLMGGGNSPLHF
TRBV5-1,TRBJ2-6,NA,TRBD1,TGCGCCAGCAGCTTGGTGGCAGGGGGCTTGAGTGGGGCCAACGTCCTGACTTTC,CASSLVAGGLSGANVLTF
TRBV5-6,TRBJ2-7,NA,TRBD1,TGTGCCAGCAGCTTGGTGGGGGGACAGGGGAGGAAGCAGTACTTC,CASSLVGGQGRKQYF
TRBV5-1,TRBJ2-7,NA,NA,TGCGCCAGCAGCTTGGCAGGCAGCCAGTCTAAGCAGTACTTC,CASSLAGSQSKQYF